The T cell receptor (beta chain) under discussion was sequenced for a study of T cell changes during pregnancy in multiple sclerosis (dated by TCRdb to between 2018 and 2021). About the investigation overall: The study looked at changes in the T cell repertoire across pregnancy in women with multiple sclerosis.

Including cysteine and phenylalanine, the CDR3 has 13 amino acids. CDR3 DNA is the only sequence kept; it has 39 bases, read in frame from the first base. Per the germline V gene, MNHEY is the CDR1 and SVGAGI is the CDR2. Unmatched junction bases come to 2, with V trimmed by 6 bases and J by 7 bases. Libraries were made using the immunoSEQ multiplex PCR assay. Not all clones reach the TCRdb copy of this immuneACCESS table, which keeps in-frame sequences only. Checked studies attribute under half of the gap to unresolved V genes and leave the rest unexplained. The sample yields about 92,000 clones; approximately 92% were counted once. The top ten hold about 2.7% of the sample. Remarks on this clone: The clone's antigen remains unknown. Base-call qualities are not available, and no considerably larger clone is one nucleotide away.

The TCR sequence derives from a female donor with multiple sclerosis, enrolled in a pregnancy study. This chain joins TRBV6-5 to TRBJ1-5; TRBD1 agrees with 11 junctional bases. Sequences were derived from peripheral blood, sampled in the first trimester of pregnancy. Read as DNA, the sequence is TGTGCCAGCAGGCGGGACAGGGGGCAGCCCCAGCATTTT. Translation gives CASRRDRGQPQHF.